Listed here are 5 T cell receptor beta chains from one sample, sequenced in a study of blood T cells in healthy people across ages. The authors ran a second PCR of 7 to 11 cycles using a sample-barcoded 5' primer and a J-beta primer mix. A single record per CDR3 protein comes from TCRdb applying MiXCR to the 5' RACE reads. The sample yields 790,000 or so distinct CDR3 sequences, 35% to 50% seen once. Sequencing was carried out using blood. The receptors originated from a man older than 75 in good health.

The CDR3 DNA sequence: TGTGCCAGCTCACCATCCGGGACAGGGTATTACGAGCAGTACTTC. Residues: CASSPSGTGYYEQYF. The chain is built from TRBV18 and TRBJ2-7, with TRBD1 matching 9 bases. V dropped 2 bases and J dropped 4; count of bases not matched to a gene: 6. CDR3 length: 15 residues. CDR1 is KGHSH, CDR2 LQKENI, per germline.

This clonotype has more than one count but fewer than ten. The chain has TRBV21-1 and TRBJ2-7; TRBD2, the D gene given by the table, was not confirmed from the DNA. TRBV21-1 is a known pseudogene. The CDR3 extends over 16 amino acids. Written as DNA, the CDR3 is TGTGCCAGCAGCAAGGGAGGACTAGCGGTTAACTACGAGCAGTACTTC. Translation gives CASSKGGLAVNYEQYF.

The V gene is TRBV14, the J gene TRBJ2-2; possible D gene TRBD2, 6 bases. Germline CDR1 reads SGHDN; CDR2 reads FVKESK. The CDR3 contains 15 residues. Trimming pared 5 bases from V and 1 base from J, leaving 11 bases between. The CDR3 here is CASSLAGLNTGELFF. CDR3 DNA: TGTGCCAGCAGCTTGGCGGGACTGAACACCGGGGAGCTGTTTTTT.

The J gene is TRBJ2-1, the V gene TRBV15; 10 bases align to TRBD1. The CDR3 consists of 15 residues. Looked up from germline, CDR1 is LNHNV and CDR2 is YYDKDF (reference sequence). V gave up 5 bases and J gave up 5 bases; unmatched junction bases: 6. The CDR3 DNA sequence: TGTGCCACCAGCCCGGGACAGGGGAAAAACAATGAGCAGTTCTTC. This codes for CATSPGQGKNNEQFF.

This clonotype was counted only a few times. V and J are TRBV11-2 and TRBJ2-7; 13 nucleotides match TRBD2. Germline V gene data show CDR1 as SGHAT and CDR2 as FQNNGV. The CDR3 sequence is 13 residues long. J gave up 12 bases and V 3 bases, and 5 bases lay outside the gene matches. In DNA form, the CDR3 reads TGTGCCAGCAGCTTTGGACTAGCGGGAGTTCTGTACTTC. Amino acid sequence: CASSFGLAGVLYF.